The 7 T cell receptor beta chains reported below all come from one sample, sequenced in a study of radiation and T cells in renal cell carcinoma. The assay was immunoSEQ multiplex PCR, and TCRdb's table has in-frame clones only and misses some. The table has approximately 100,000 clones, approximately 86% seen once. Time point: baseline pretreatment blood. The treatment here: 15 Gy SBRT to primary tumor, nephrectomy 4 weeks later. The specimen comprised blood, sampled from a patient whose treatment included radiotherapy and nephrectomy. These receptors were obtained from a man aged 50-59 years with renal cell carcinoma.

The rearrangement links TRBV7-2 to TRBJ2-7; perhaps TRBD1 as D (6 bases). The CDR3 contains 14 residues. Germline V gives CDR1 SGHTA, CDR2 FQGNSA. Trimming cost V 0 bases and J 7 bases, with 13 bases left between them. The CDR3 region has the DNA TGTGCCAGCAGCTTAGCGGTCAGGGGAGTTGAGCAGTACTTC. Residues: CASSLAVRGVEQYF.

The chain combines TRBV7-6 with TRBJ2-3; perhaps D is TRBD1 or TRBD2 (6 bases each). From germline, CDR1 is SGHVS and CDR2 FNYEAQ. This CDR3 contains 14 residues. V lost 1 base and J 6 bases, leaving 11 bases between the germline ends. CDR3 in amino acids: CASSLVGGRDTQYF. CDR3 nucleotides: TGTGCCAGCAGCTTAGTGGGGGGCCGGGATACGCAGTATTTT.

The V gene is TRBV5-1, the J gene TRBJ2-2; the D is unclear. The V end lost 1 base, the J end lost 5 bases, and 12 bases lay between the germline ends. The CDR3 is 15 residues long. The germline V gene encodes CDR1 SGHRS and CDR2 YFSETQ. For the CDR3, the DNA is TGCGCCAGCAGCTTGAGAACGGAACCTACCGGGGAGCTGTTTTTT. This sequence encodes CASSLRTEPTGELFF. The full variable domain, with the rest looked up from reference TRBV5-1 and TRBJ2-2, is KAGVTQTPRYLIKTRGQQVTLSCSPISGHRSVSWYQQTPGQGLQFLFEYFSETQRNKGNFPGRFSGRQFSNSRSEMNVSTLELGDSALYLCASSLRTEPTGELFFGEGSRLTVL.

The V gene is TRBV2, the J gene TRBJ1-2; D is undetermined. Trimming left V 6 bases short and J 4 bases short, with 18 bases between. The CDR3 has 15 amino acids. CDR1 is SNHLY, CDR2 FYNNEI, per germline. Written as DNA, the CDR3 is TGTGCCAGCAGCTTCTCGAGGGAGGCGGGCTATGGCTACACCTTC. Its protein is CASSFSREAGYGYTF.

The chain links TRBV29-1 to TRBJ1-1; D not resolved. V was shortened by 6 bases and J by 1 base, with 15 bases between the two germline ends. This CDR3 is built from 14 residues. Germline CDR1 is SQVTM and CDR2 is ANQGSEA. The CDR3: CSVRHILRNTEAFF. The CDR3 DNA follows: TGCAGCGTACGACATATTCTGAGGAACACTGAAGCTTTCTTT.

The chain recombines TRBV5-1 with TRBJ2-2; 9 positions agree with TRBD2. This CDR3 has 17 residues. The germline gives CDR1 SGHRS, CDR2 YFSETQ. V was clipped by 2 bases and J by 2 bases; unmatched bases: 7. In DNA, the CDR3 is TGCGCCAGCAGCTTCCCGGGTAGCGGGAGTAACACCGGGGAGCTGTTTTTT. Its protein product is CASSFPGSGSNTGELFF.

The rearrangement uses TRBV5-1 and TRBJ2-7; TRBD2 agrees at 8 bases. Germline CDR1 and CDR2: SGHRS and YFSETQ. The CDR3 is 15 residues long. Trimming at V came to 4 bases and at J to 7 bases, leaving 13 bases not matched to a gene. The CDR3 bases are TGCGCCAGCAGCCCCGGGACTAGTGATTTGGGGGAGCAGTACTTC. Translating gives CASSPGTSDLGEQYF.